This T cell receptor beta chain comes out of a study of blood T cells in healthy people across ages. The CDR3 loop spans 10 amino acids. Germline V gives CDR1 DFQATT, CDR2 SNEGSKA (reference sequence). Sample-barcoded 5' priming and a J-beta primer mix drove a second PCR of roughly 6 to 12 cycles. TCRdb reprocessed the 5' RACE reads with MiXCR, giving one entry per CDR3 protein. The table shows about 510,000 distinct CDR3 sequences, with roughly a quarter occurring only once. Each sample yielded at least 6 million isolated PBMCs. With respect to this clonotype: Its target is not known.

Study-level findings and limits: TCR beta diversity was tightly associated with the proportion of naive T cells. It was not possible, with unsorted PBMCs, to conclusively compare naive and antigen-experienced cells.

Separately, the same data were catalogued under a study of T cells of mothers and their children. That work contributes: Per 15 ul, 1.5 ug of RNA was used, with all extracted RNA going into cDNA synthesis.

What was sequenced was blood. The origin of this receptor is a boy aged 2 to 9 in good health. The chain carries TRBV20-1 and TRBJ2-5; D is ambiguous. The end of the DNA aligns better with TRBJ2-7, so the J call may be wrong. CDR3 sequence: CSATLDEQYF. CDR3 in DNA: TGCAGTGCGACCCTTGACGAGCAGTACTTC.